The 9 T cell receptor beta chains reported below all come from one sample, sequenced in a study of T-cell memory formation after mild COVID-19. TCRdb recomputed calls from the 5' RACE reads with MiXCR, one row per CDR3 protein. The data contain around 65,000 distinct CDR3 sequences, less than 9.5% of them singletons. Sequenced sample: PBMCs or a T cell subset sorted from them (not recorded which). Receptors were obtained from a man aged 18 to 29 who had mild COVID-19 (a few samples of this study predate the infection). Cell type and time point are not known.

This clonotype came up a few times. V gene TRBV12-3 or TRBV12-4 combines with J gene TRBJ2-5; D may be TRBD1 or TRBD2 (5 bases each). The V and J ends lost 7 bases and 2 bases respectively, with 17 bases between them. The CDR3 spans 15 residues. This CDR3 is CASNVVGDGQETQYF. In nucleotides, the CDR3 is TGTGCCAGCAACGTCGTGGGGGATGGACAAGAGACCCAGTACTTC.

This clonotype was observed a few times. The V call is TRBV7-2, the J call TRBJ1-1, with 7 bases lining up with TRBD1. J lost 1 base, V lost 6 bases, and 5 bases had no gene match. Per the germline V gene, CDR1 is SGHTA and CDR2 is FQGNSA. The CDR3 spans 14 residues. The CDR3 bases are TGTGCCAGCAGTCAGGACAGGCAGAACACTGAAGCTTTCTTT. Amino acid sequence: CASSQDRQNTEAFF.

The CDR3 loop is CSARDRRNTEAFF. The CDR3 DNA is TGCAGTGCTAGGGACAGGAGGAACACTGAAGCTTTCTTT. This rearrangement joins TRBV20-1 to TRBJ1-1, with 7 positions matching TRBD1. Germline trimming cut 3 bases from V and 1 base from J; bases unmatched to any gene: 2. The CDR3 extends over 13 amino acids. CDR1 is DFQATT, CDR2 SNEGSKA, per germline (reference sequence).

This clonotype was detected many times. The V and J genes are TRBV5-1 and TRBJ2-5; D gene ambiguous. This CDR3 comprises 14 residues. Germline CDR1 reads SGHRS; CDR2 reads YFSETQ. The germline V and J ends were trimmed by 1 base and 2 bases, with 9 bases remaining between them. CDR3 nucleotides: TGCGCCAGCAGCTTGTTGCAGGTACAAGAGACCCAGTACTTC. Translation: CASSLLQVQETQYF.

This clonotype appeared a few times. The chain uses TRBV7-2 and TRBJ2-7, with 10 bases fitting TRBD2. J was trimmed by 4 bases and V by 5 bases; bases with no gene match: 5. This CDR3 has 14 residues. Germline CDR1 and CDR2: SGHTA and FQGNSA. The CDR3 DNA follows: TGTGCCAGCAGCCCCGTTAGCGGGGGGTACGAGCAGTACTTC. Its protein product is CASSPVSGGYEQYF.

The chain couples TRBV5-1 to TRBJ1-1; D may be TRBD1 (6 bases). CDR3 length: 16 residues. V dropped 3 bases and J dropped 5 bases, with 20 bases sitting between them. CDR1 and CDR2 (germline): SGHRS, YFSETQ. CDR3 bases: TGCGCCAGCAGCTCGACTACAGGGCGAAAATCTACTGAAGCTTTCTTT. Residues: CASSSTTGRKSTEAFF.

The gene calls are TRBV11-2 and TRBJ2-3; possibly TRBD1 for D (6 bases). V gave up 5 bases and J gave up 4 bases, with 13 bases separating them. In germline, CDR1 is SGHAT, CDR2 FQNNGV. This CDR3 contains 14 residues. The CDR3 sequence is CASSPWTEADTQYF. The CDR3, as DNA: TGTGCCAGCAGCCCGTGGACAGAGGCAGATACGCAGTATTTT.

This clonotype has only a few counts. The chain joins TRBV9 to TRBJ1-2; D is perhaps TRBD1 (6 bases). V dropped 0 bases and J dropped 4 bases, with 10 bases sitting between them. Germline V CDR1 and CDR2: SGDLS, YYNGEE. The CDR3 length is 14 residues. The CDR3 bases are TGTGCCAGCAGCGTAGTGGCAGGGGCCTATGGCTACACCTTC. This gives the protein CASSVVAGAYGYTF.

The V and J genes are TRBV5-1 and TRBJ2-7, with 8 bases lining up with TRBD2. CDR3 size: 14 residues. CDR1 and CDR2 from the germline V gene are SGHRS and YFSETQ. Germline trimming cut 8 bases from V and 6 bases from J; bases unmatched to any gene: 13. The CDR3 region has the DNA TGCGCCAGTACCGGGGGGGTACAGTCGAGCGAGCAGTACTTC. It yields the protein CASTGGVQSSEQYF.